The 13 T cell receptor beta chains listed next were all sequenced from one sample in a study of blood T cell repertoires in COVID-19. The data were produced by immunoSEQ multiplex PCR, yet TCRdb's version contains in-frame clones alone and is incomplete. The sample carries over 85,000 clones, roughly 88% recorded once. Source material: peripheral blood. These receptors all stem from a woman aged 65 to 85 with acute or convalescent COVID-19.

The CDR3 nucleotides are TGTGCCAGCAGCGCGGGAGCAGATACGCAGTATTTT. This sequence encodes CASSAGADTQYF. V usage is TRBV5-4 and J usage is TRBJ2-3; 7 bases fit TRBD2. The V and J ends lost 4 bases and 4 bases, in that order; junction bases with no gene match: 0. The CDR3 is 12 residues long. Germline-derived CDR1 and CDR2 are SGHNT and YYREEE (reference sequence).

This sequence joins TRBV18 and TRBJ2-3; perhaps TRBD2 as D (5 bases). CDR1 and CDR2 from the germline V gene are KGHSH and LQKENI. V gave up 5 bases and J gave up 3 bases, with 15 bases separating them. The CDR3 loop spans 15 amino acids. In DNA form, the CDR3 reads TGTGCCAGCTCAAGGCCCGGGCCGGGGACAGATACGCAGTATTTT. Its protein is CASSRPGPGTDTQYF.

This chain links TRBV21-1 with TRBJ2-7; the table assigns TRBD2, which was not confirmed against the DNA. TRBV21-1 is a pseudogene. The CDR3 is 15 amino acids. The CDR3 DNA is TGTGCCAGCAGCACCCACCGGGACTTATACTACGAGCAGTACTTC. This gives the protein CASSTHRDLYYEQYF.

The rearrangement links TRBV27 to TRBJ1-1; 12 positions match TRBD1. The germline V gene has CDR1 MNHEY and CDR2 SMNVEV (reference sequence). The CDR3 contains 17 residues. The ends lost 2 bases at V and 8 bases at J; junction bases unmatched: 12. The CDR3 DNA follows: TGTGCCAGCAGTTTACAACCCCTCCGGGACAGGGGGCGCGAAGCTTTCTTT. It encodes CASSLQPLRDRGREAFF.

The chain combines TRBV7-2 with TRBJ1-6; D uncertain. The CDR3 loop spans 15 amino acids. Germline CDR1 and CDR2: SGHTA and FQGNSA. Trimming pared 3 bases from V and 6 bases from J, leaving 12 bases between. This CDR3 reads CASSFIDGGNSPLHF. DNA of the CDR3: TGTGCCAGCAGCTTCATCGACGGAGGTAATTCACCCCTCCACTTT.

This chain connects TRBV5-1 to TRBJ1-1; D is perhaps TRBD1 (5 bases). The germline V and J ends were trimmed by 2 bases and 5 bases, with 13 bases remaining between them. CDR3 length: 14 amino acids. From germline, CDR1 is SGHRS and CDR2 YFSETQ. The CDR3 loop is CASSFGATVTEAFF. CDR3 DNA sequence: TGCGCCAGCAGCTTTGGGGCCACAGTAACTGAAGCTTTCTTT.

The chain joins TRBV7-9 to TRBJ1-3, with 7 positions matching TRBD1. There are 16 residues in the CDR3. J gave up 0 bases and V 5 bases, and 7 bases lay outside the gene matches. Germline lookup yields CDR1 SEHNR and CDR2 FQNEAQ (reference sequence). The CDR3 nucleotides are TGTGCCAGCAGCCGTCACGGGACAGCCTCTGGAAACACCATATATTTT. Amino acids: CASSRHGTASGNTIYF.

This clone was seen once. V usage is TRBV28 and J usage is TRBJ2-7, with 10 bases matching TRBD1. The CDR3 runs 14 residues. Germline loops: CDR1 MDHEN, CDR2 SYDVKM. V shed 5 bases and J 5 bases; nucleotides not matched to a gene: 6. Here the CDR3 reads CASSRQGAFDEQYF. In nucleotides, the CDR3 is TGTGCCAGCAGTCGACAGGGGGCTTTTGACGAGCAGTACTTC.

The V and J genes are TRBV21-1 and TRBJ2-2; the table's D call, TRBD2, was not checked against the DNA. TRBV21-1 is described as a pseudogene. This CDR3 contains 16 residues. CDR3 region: CASSRASGGNTGELFF. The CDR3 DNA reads TGTGCCAGCAGCAGGGCTAGCGGGGGGAACACCGGGGAGCTGTTTTTT.

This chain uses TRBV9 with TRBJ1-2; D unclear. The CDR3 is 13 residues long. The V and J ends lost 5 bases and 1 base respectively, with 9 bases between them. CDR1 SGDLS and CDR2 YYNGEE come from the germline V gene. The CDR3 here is CASSLSNNYGYTF. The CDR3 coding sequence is TGTGCCAGCAGTCTGAGTAATAACTATGGCTACACCTTC.

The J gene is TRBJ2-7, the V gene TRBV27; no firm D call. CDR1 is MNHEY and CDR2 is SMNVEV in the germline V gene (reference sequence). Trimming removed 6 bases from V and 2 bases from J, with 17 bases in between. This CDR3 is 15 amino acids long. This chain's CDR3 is CASSLNPPSPYEQYF. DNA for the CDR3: TGTGCCAGCAGCCTTAATCCCCCAAGCCCCTACGAGCAGTACTTC.

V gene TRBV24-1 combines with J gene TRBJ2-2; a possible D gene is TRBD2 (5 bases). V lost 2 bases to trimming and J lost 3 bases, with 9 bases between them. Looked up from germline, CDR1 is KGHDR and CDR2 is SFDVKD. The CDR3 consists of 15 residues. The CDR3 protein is CATSDSTRDTGELFF. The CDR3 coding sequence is TGTGCCACCAGTGATTCTACTAGGGACACCGGGGAGCTGTTTTTT.

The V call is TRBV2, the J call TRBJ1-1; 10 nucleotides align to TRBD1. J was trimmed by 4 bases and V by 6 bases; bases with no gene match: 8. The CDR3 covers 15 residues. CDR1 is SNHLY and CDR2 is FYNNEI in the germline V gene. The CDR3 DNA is TGTGCCAGCAGAAAAGACAGGGGGCCGGGCACTGAAGCTTTCTTT. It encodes CASRKDRGPGTEAFF.